This TCR beta chain was retrieved from a study of blood T cell repertoires in COVID-19. Per the original data handling: Estimates of nucleated cell counts were drawn from the amplification of reference gene primers. Some clones are missing from TCRdb's copy, which holds only in-frame ones; the method was immunoSEQ multiplex PCR. D and trimming come from the DNA, and the V and J calls and clone size come from that table. The sample lists about 220,000 clones, under 90% occurring once. The CDR3 length is 14 residues. Germline CDR1 and CDR2: SGHVS and FNYEAQ. Details on this clone: Germline and junction disagree at one end, which may indicate a read error.

This clonotype originated in a woman aged 60 to 75 who had recovered from COVID-19. The V and J genes are TRBV7-6 and TRBJ1-3, with no clear D. The sample consisted of PBMCs or T cells enriched from blood (not recorded which). The CDR3 coding sequence is TGTGCCAGTAGCTCCGGAAGCGGGGGAAACACCATATATTTT. Its protein product is CASSSGSGGNTIYF.